The rows below give T cell receptor beta chains drawn from one sample of a study of blood T cell repertoires in COVID-19. TCRdb keeps only in-frame clones here, not all; method: immunoSEQ multiplex PCR. The sample holds 250,000 to 400,000 clones, 85% to 90% seen once. The sequencing sample was made of peripheral blood. The receptor set was obtained from a woman in her 30s with COVID-19, enrolled during active disease. Each CDR3 is given with its conserved first and last residue.

>TRBV6-5|TRBJ2-7
CASRSPGQGVYEQYF
>TRBV6-2/TRBV6-3|TRBJ2-4
CASSSSWGGGNIQYF
>TRBV12-1|TRBJ2-1
CASSSAVGGANEQFF
>TRBV23-1|TRBJ1-2
CASSQSPGKWKGVAGYTF
>TRBV28|TRBJ1-1
CASSWDRGFFEAFF
>TRBV11-2|TRBJ1-1
CASSLAQGVTEAFF
>TRBV2|TRBJ1-2
CASAGQTNYGYTF
>TRBV5-4|TRBJ2-3
CASSPTSTDTQYF
>TRBV15|TRBJ2-7
CATSRGLAGAEQYF
>TRBV5-6|TRBJ1-1
CASSLLWNTEAFF
>TRBV3-1/TRBV3-2|TRBJ1-5
CASSPSQGRQPQHF
>TRBV7-8|TRBJ2-7
CASSLVFRTKTYEQYF
>TRBV11-2|TRBJ1-4
CASSLVSTGGKLFF
>TRBV5-1|TRBJ2-7
CASSLSAGTSYEQYF
>TRBV9|TRBJ1-1
CASSVLGNSGTEAFF
>TRBV10-1|TRBJ1-1
CASRPGQNTEAFF
>TRBV9|TRBJ1-5
CASSRTGTSQPQHF
>TRBV7-2|TRBJ1-2
CASSKPQQGENYGYTF
>TRBV27|TRBJ1-2
CASSLWQGAPHNGYTF
>TRBV14|TRBJ2-7
CASSPRGSDEQYF
>TRBV10-3|TRBJ2-5
CAIRGGFGGGQETQYF
>TRBV5-6|TRBJ2-1
CASGQSPSSYNEQFF
>TRBV2|TRBJ2-7
CASSEGRDWYF
>TRBV5-1|TRBJ2-1
CASTTRVSGTGSVNEQFF
>TRBV3-1/TRBV3-2|TRBJ1-2
CASSQDPGGEGYGYTF
>TRBV20-1|TRBJ2-7
CSGQGEYEQYF
>TRBV30|TRBJ1-6
CAWSVGGPQLSSYNSPLHF
>TRBV9|TRBJ1-2
CASSGGQGGIYGYTF
>TRBV19|TRBJ2-1
CASNSGTSSINEQFF
>TRBV2|TRBJ2-5
CASSIQGETQYF
>TRBV5-1|TRBJ2-7
CASSLVTDAYEQYF
>TRBV6-5|TRBJ1-5
CASITTRGNQPQHF
>TRBV5-1|TRBJ2-7
CASSLEIAGANEQYF
>TRBV15|TRBJ2-5
CATREQETQYF
>TRBV2|TRBJ2-1
CASTGRGDNEQFF
>TRBV11-3|TRBJ1-1
CASSLERNTEAFF
>TRBV5-6|TRBJ1-1
CASSLVSGNGEAFF
>TRBV11-2|TRBJ2-7
CASSLDFGGEQYF
>TRBV5-4|TRBJ1-2
CASSPRTVVNGHGYTF
>TRBV6-5|TRBJ2-1
CAIRGESSYNEQFF
>TRBV12-3/TRBV12-4|TRBJ1-5
CASSTEGLQPQHF
>TRBV18|TRBJ1-6
CASSPPTNSPLHF
>TRBV27|TRBJ2-1
CASSTPTGTGSYNEQFF
>TRBV18|TRBJ1-1
CASSPLTTGYTEAFF
>TRBV4-2|TRBJ1-4
CASSQDGQSDKKLFF
>TRBV5-1|TRBJ1-1
CASSFQGAGSTEAFF
>TRBV6-5|TRBJ1-2
CASGRTGNYGYTF
>TRBV27|TRBJ1-5
CASSLRDRDGQPQHF
>TRBV2|TRBJ2-5
CASNRDSRTQYF
>TRBV3-1/TRBV3-2|TRBJ1-2
CASSRLTTGDYGYTF
>TRBV4-1|TRBJ2-3
CASSQNPTSGRDTQYF
>TRBV25-1|TRBJ1-4
CASRDAGGNEKLFF
>TRBV19|TRBJ2-1
CASTPSAGVNEQFF